A few counts support the clone carrying this TCR beta chain. Its antigen is unknown. The source of the sample is a study of T cell responses to AZD1222 COVID-19 vaccine. Study-level background: The analysis combined second doses at about 4 or about 12 weeks.

Study conclusions and caveats: Repertoire sampling occurred only after the peak T cell response. Spike-spanning, vaccine-associated CD4 TCRs were dominant at 160-218 and 743-854.

V was shortened by 3 bases and J by 5 bases, with 14 bases between the two germline ends. CDR3 length: 15 amino acids. The V gene's germline CDR1 is LNHDA and CDR2 SQIVND (reference sequence). TCRdb's copy holds only in-frame clones and misses some; the assay was immunoSEQ multiplex PCR. The sample consists of over 120,000 clones, 75% to 90% of them appearing once. This sample comprised peripheral blood, obtained on day 0 of AZD1222 vaccination. The clonotype originates from an adult in good health. The chain combines TRBV19 with TRBJ2-1; D may be TRBD1 (5 bases). The CDR3 sequence: CASSISARANNEQFF. The CDR3 DNA is TGTGCCAGTAGTATTTCCGCCAGGGCCAACAATGAGCAGTTCTTC. Full variable domain (remainder filled in from reference TRBV19 and TRBJ2-1): DGGITQSPKYLFRKEGQNVTLSCEQNLNHDAMYWYRQDPGQGLRLIYYSQIVNDFQKGDIAEGYSVSREKKESFPLTVTSAQKNPTAFYLCASSISARANNEQFFGPGTRLTVL.